The subject of this entry is one T cell receptor (beta chain). This clonotype has just a few counts. Its antigen has not been determined. One base away there is no much larger clone; base qualities are not given. These data originate in a study of early T cells in non-severe SARS-CoV-2 infection (dated by TCRdb to the early 2020s). Regarding the complete study: Because TCR sequencing was done on bulk RNA from unsorted whole blood, the alpha and beta chains could not be paired. Findings and caveats that apply to the study as a whole: Matching against VDJdb was skewed toward anti-spike CD8 responses, likely underestimated virus-specific expansions, and missed private and CD4 specificities.

Libraries were built with 5' RACE. Data came from a NextSeq 500. To correct for sequencing error and PCR bias, the TCR library protocol tagged individual cDNA molecules with unique molecular identifiers. Both TCR alpha and beta chains were sequenced, and tight co-correlation was observed between alpha and beta sequence abundances in each sample. The authors processed their data as follows. V gene, J gene and CDR3 annotation of TCR sequences was performed with Decombinator V4. Expanded TCRs were defined as changing significantly between any two time points under a Poisson model with p below 0.0001. TCR abundances were normalised to the total number of TCRs sequenced per sample and were expressed as counts per million. MAIT TCRs were defined by TRAV1-2 paired with TRAJ12, TRAJ20 or TRAJ33, and iNKT TCRs by TRAV10 paired with TRAJ18. VDJdb, accessed 1 November 2021, was searched for CMV, EBV and SARS-CoV-2 annotated TCRs, with TCRs annotated for multiple antigens excluded. TCRdb reworked the public reads: Q25 trimming with fastp, MiXCR clone assembly, productive beta chains retained. Each CDR3 protein appears once, grouped with its most common genes and DNA. For this entry, the V and J calls and clone size follow TCRdb and not the study's own pipeline. The sample table records 30,000 to 40,000 distinct CDR3 sequences; roughly 4.8% of these occur just once. The top ten constitute about 16% of the sample.

Spanning cysteine to phenylalanine, the CDR3 consists of 14 amino acids. The only DNA kept is the CDR3, 42 bases in frame from the first base. As encoded in the germline V gene (reference sequence), CDR1 is LGHDT while CDR2 is YNNKEL. V gives up 6 bases and J gives up 3 bases, and the segment between their germline ends measures 12 bases. The study was a case-control design nested within a healthcare worker cohort in London, UK, with weekly nasopharyngeal swab PCR tests and blood sampling. Between 23 and 31 March 2020, the week of the UK lockdown, healthcare workers were enrolled and then followed up weekly for as long as 16 weeks.

This TCR came from an adult who was a healthcare worker with PCR-confirmed SARS-CoV-2 infection or an uninfected control (not recorded which). Recombination connected TRBV3-1 to TRBJ1-5; the best D guess is TRBD1, with 6 bases matching. The sample consisted of whole blood. The DNA reads TGTGCCAGCAGTACAGGGATTTCCAATCAGCCCCAGCATTTT. It codes for CASSTGISNQPQHF.